This is a list of T cell receptor beta chains from one sample in a study of blood T cell repertoires in COVID-19. Using immunoSEQ multiplex PCR, the repertoire was profiled, and TCRdb retains in-frame clones only, with some absent. The table has about 140,000 clones, around four fifths seen once. The source material was PBMCs or T cells enriched from blood (not recorded which). The receptor source for this set is a woman aged 50 to 60 with acute COVID-19. The CDR3 runs from the conserved cysteine through the conserved F or W.

v_gene,j_gene,CDR3aa
TRBV6-6,TRBJ2-5,CASSSRGRLEETQYF
TRBV5-6,TRBJ2-1,CASSLDQGAINNEQFF
TRBV27,TRBJ1-1,CASSSRTDLNTEAFF
TRBV30,TRBJ2-1,CAWSVQLAGGLFF
TRBV14,TRBJ2-4,CASSQQGYIQYF
TRBV9,TRBJ2-7,CASSPQGREEEYEQYF
TRBV7-9,TRBJ1-5,CASSFWANQPQHF
TRBV7-9,TRBJ2-3,CASSLGLAGGTDTQYF
TRBV2,TRBJ1-5,CASSELAVYSNQPQHF
TRBV5-8,TRBJ1-1,CASSSGQLNTEAFF
TRBV6-4,TRBJ1-5,CASSGADRGRNQPQHF
TRBV28,TRBJ2-7,CASSLSGISEQYF
TRBV29-1,TRBJ1-1,CSVRRQNTEAFF
TRBV5-5,TRBJ1-5,CASSLYIVSNQPQHF
TRBV27,TRBJ2-1,CASNRRPGRGLVGFNNEQFF
TRBV6-1,TRBJ2-3,CASSELAGRSDTQYF
TRBV19,TRBJ1-1,CASRKSGLGNTEAFF
TRBV15,TRBJ1-2,CATSTTRAQRGHGYTF
TRBV5-3,TRBJ1-2,CARSLVSPIPNRYGYTF
TRBV19,TRBJ1-6,CASTKTGYNYNSPLHF
TRBV3-1/TRBV3-2,TRBJ2-5,CASSPRLAGRGGETQYF
TRBV15,TRBJ1-1,CATSMAGNTEAFF
TRBV18,TRBJ2-2,CASSPRANTGELFF
TRBV7-9,TRBJ2-5,CASSPDPGPAGETQYF